This passage covers 14 T cell receptor beta chains from one sample sequenced in a study of cytomegalovirus exposure and HLA in healthy donors. The PCR employed 60 Vbeta primers together with 13 Jbeta primers. Method: immunoSEQ multiplex PCR; TCRdb's copy keeps in-frame clones and lacks some. The sample contains approximately 110,000 clones, around 73% of which appear only once. The sequencing input was PBMCs. These receptors were obtained from a woman in her twenties or thirties in good health and CMV-seropositive.

This clone has just a few counts. The gene calls are TRBV9 and TRBJ2-2, with 8 bases identical to TRBD2. Germline V gene sequence: CDR1 SGDLS, CDR2 YYNGEE. The CDR3 runs 17 residues. V lost 0 bases, J lost 3 bases, and 7 bases stayed unmatched. The CDR3: CASSVDAGGRYTGELFF. For the CDR3, the DNA is TGTGCCAGCAGCGTAGATGCGGGGGGTAGATACACCGGGGAGCTGTTTTTT.

This CDR3 is CASSLQGSGANVLTF. CDR3 bases: TGTGCCAGCAGCTTGCAGGGTTCTGGGGCCAACGTCCTGACTTTC. The gene calls are TRBV5-4 and TRBJ2-6; D possibly corresponds to TRBD1 (5 bases). This CDR3 region has 15 residues. V was cut by 1 base and J by 1 base, with 6 bases left in between. Germline assignment: CDR1 SGHNT and CDR2 YYREEE (reference sequence).

The V gene is TRBV10-3, the J gene TRBJ1-2, with D hard to call. This CDR3 spans 14 amino acids. Trimming removed 3 bases at V and 8 bases at J, with 16 bases between. CDR1 and CDR2 (germline): ENHRY, SYGVKD. The CDR3 DNA is TGTGCCATCAGTGAATCGGTCAGCATGAGGGGCTACACCTTC. Residues: CAISESVSMRGYTF.

The V and J genes are TRBV6-5 and TRBJ1-4; unclear D gene. The CDR3 loop spans 15 amino acids. The germline V gene has CDR1 MNHEY and CDR2 SVGAGI. The V and J ends lost 4 bases and 10 bases respectively, with 19 bases between them. Here the CDR3 reads CASSSAGRGRGKLFF. The CDR3 DNA follows: TGTGCCAGCAGTTCGGCGGGGAGAGGACGTGGAAAACTGTTTTTT.

This clone has only one observation. The gene calls are TRBV7-6 and TRBJ1-1; a possible D gene is TRBD1 (5 bases). Per the germline V gene, CDR1 is SGHVS and CDR2 is FNYEAQ. This CDR3 comprises 15 residues. V gave up 1 base and J gave up 0 bases, with 9 bases separating them. CDR3 nucleotide sequence: TGTGCCAGCAGCTTAGTGGAGGGGATGAACACTGAAGCTTTCTTT. Translating it yields CASSLVEGMNTEAFF.

The rearrangement links TRBV2 to TRBJ2-7; 11 bases fit TRBD1. Trimming took 4 bases from V and 7 from J; bases not matched to a gene: 6. The CDR3 contains 14 residues. The V gene's germline CDR1 is SNHLY and CDR2 FYNNEI. The CDR3 reads CASSAGTGGIEQYF. The DNA of the CDR3 is TGTGCCAGCAGTGCCGGGACAGGGGGTATTGAGCAGTACTTC. Full variable domain (outside the CDR3, taken from reference TRBV2 and TRBJ2-7): EPEVTQTPSHQVTQMGQEVILRCVPISNHLYFYWYRQILGQKVEFLVSFYNNEISEKSEIFDDQFSVERPDGSNFTLKIRSTKLEDSAMYFCASSAGTGGIEQYFGPGTRLTVT.

The V gene is TRBV28, the J gene TRBJ2-1, with D perhaps TRBD1 (6 bases). Germline CDR1 reads MDHEN; CDR2 reads SYDVKM. The CDR3 is 13 residues long. V was pared by 5 bases and J by 6 bases, with 11 bases between. CDR3: CASSKQGGNEQFF. CDR3 in DNA: TGTGCCAGCAGTAAACAGGGTGGCAATGAGCAGTTCTTC.

The gene calls are TRBV30 and TRBJ2-7; TRBD2 aligns across 8 bases. Germline-derived CDR1 and CDR2 are GTSNPN and SVGIG (reference sequence). J was trimmed by 2 bases and V by 2 bases; bases with no gene match: 5. The CDR3 has 14 residues. The CDR3, as DNA: TGTGCCTGGAGTCTTAGCGGGGACGCCTACGAGCAGTACTTC. This translates into CAWSLSGDAYEQYF.

This clone occurred a few times. This chain links TRBV6-1 with TRBJ2-3, with D unclear. Germline V lookup: CDR1 MNHNS, CDR2 SASEGT. V lost 2 bases, J lost 6 bases, and 6 bases lay in between. This CDR3 has 12 residues. The CDR3 nucleotides read TGTGCCAGCAGTGAAACATCCGATACGCAGTATTTT. It translates to CASSETSDTQYF.

The gene calls are TRBV5-1 and TRBJ1-2, with D possibly being TRBD1 (6 bases). The germline V gene encodes CDR1 SGHRS and CDR2 YFSETQ. The CDR3 totals 14 residues. Trimming pared 6 bases from V and 3 bases from J, leaving 15 bases between. The chain's CDR3 is CASNIGQPDYGYTF. CDR3 sequence (DNA): TGCGCCAGCAATATAGGACAGCCAGACTATGGCTACACCTTC.

The rearrangement links TRBV2 to TRBJ2-1, with 9 bases aligning to TRBD2. V lost 9 bases, J lost 10 bases, and 16 bases stayed unmatched. The CDR3 spans 15 residues. CDR1 and CDR2 from the germline V gene are SNHLY and FYNNEI. CDR3 in DNA: TGTGCCAGTCCTTGGCGGGAGGGAAGTTCAGGCGAGCAGTTCTTC. Protein product: CASPWREGSSGEQFF.

This clone came up once. The germline gene is not matched at one end of the junction; a read error may be the cause. V usage is TRBV6-1 and J usage is TRBJ1-3; D is ambiguous. The CDR3 has 17 amino acids. Per the germline V gene, CDR1 is MNHNS and CDR2 is SASEGT. The CDR3 bases are TGTGCCAGCAGTGACGACGGGGAGAATAGGGAACGAAACGCCATATATTTT. It specifies CASSDDGENRERNAIYF.

The rearrangement links TRBV9 to TRBJ2-7; tentative D call: TRBD2 (6 bases). The CDR3 has 15 amino acids. The germline V and J ends were trimmed by 0 bases and 0 bases, with 10 bases remaining between them. Germline CDR1 reads SGDLS; CDR2 reads YYNGEE. CDR3 coding DNA: TGTGCCAGCAGCGTAGGAGGCGGGGACTCCTACGAGCAGTACTTC. The encoded protein is CASSVGGGDSYEQYF.

The chain couples TRBV6-6 to TRBJ1-1; TRBD1 agrees at 7 bases. CDR1 and CDR2 (germline): MNHNY, SVGAGI (reference sequence). The CDR3 totals 11 residues. The V gene end was trimmed by 6 bases and the J gene end by 6 bases; junction bases not matched to a gene: 1. CDR3 DNA sequence: TGTGCCAGCAGAACAGGGGCTGAAGCTTTCTTT. Its translation is CASRTGAEAFF.